One and the same sample provided the 10 T cell receptor beta chains below, sequenced in a study of blood T cell repertoires in COVID-19. TCRdb's table, derived via immunoSEQ multiplex PCR, lists solely in-frame clones and lacks some. The table has 140,000 or so clones, roughly 80% seen once. Sample: peripheral blood. The receptors stem from a man between 45 and 60 years old with active or convalescent COVID-19.

This chain links TRBV6-5 with TRBJ1-1; the match to TRBD1 covers 11 bases. The length of the CDR3 is 15 residues. With 6 bases clipped from V and 8 bases from J, the junction kept 11 bases outside the gene matches. Germline V gene lookup returns CDR1 MNHEY and CDR2 SVGAGI. The CDR3 DNA is TGTGCCAGCAGGCTGGACAGGGGGCAGAGAAGAGAAGCTTTCTTT. Protein product: CASRLDRGQRREAFF.

The rearrangement joins TRBV27 to TRBJ2-3, with D maybe TRBD1 (6 bases). Germline V gene data show CDR1 as MNHEY and CDR2 as SMNVEV (reference sequence). V was clipped by 0 bases and J by 0 bases, with 19 bases between them. The CDR3 runs to 19 residues. The chain's CDR3 is CASSLSPPLQGWSTDTQYF. As DNA, the CDR3 is TGTGCCAGCAGTTTATCCCCCCCTCTACAGGGTTGGAGCACAGATACGCAGTATTTT.

CDR3 loop: CASSLSIQYF. The CDR3 nucleotides are TGTGCCAGCAGCCTGAGCATTCAGTACTTC. The rearrangement links TRBV2 to TRBJ2-4; D is ambiguous. The ends were cut back, 6 bases at V and 9 bases at J, with 6 bases in the middle. The CDR3 length is 10 residues. Germline V gene lookup returns CDR1 SNHLY and CDR2 FYNNEI. Full variable domain (outside the CDR3, taken from reference TRBV2 and TRBJ2-4): EPEVTQTPSHQVTQMGQEVILRCVPISNHLYFYWYRQILGQKVEFLVSFYNNEISEKSEIFDDQFSVERPDGSNFTLKIRSTKLEDSAMYFCASSLSIQYFGAGTRLSVL.

CDR3 protein: CASGDRGPQPQHF. In nucleotides, the CDR3 is TGTGCCAGCGGGGACAGGGGGCCTCAGCCCCAGCATTTT. The genes are TRBV27 and TRBJ1-5, with TRBD1 matching 12 bases. The CDR3 contains 13 residues. V shed 8 bases and J 6 bases; nucleotides not matched to a gene: 2. Looked up from germline, CDR1 is MNHEY and CDR2 is SMNVEV (reference sequence).

This chain links TRBV27 with TRBJ1-2; D is unclear. Trimming pared 3 bases from V and 2 bases from J, leaving 7 bases between. Looked up from germline, CDR1 is MNHEY and CDR2 is SMNVEV (reference sequence). The length of the CDR3 is 13 residues. CDR3 coding DNA: TGTGCCAGCAGTTTCTCGGTAAACTATGGCTACACCTTC. It codes for CASSFSVNYGYTF.

The J gene is TRBJ2-1, the V gene TRBV4-1; perhaps TRBD2 as D (6 bases). The CDR3 has 17 amino acids. The germline V gene encodes CDR1 MGHRA and CDR2 YSYEKL. Between the trimmed V and J ends, which lost 0 bases and 5 bases, there was a span of 17 bases. CDR3 sequence (DNA): TGCGCCAGCAGCCAAGATTTAGGGACTCCCTACGACAATGAGCAGTTCTTC. Translation: CASSQDLGTPYDNEQFF.

The V call is TRBV7-2, the J call TRBJ1-1; 10 bases map to TRBD1. In germline, CDR1 is SGHTA, CDR2 FQGNSA. This CDR3 is 14 amino acids long. Losses at the gene ends were 5 bases for V and 4 bases for J; bases not matched to a gene: 4. CDR3 coding DNA: TGTGCCAGCAGCAAGACAGGGGGCCTCACTGAAGCTTTCTTT. Its translation is CASSKTGGLTEAFF. The full variable domain, with the rest looked up from reference TRBV7-2 and TRBJ1-1, is GAGVSQSPSNKVTEKGKDVELRCDPISGHTALYWYRQSLGQGLEFLIYFQGNSAPDKSGLPSDRFSAERTGGSVSTLTIQRTQQEDSAVYLCASSKTGGLTEAFFGQGTRLTVV.

This chain joins TRBV6-2 or TRBV6-3 and TRBJ1-1; unclear D gene. The CDR3 has 16 amino acids. The V gene's germline CDR1 is MNHEY and CDR2 SVGEGT. V was shortened by 6 bases and J by 5 bases, with 22 bases between the two germline ends. Here the CDR3 reads CASSPPPGSGLTEAFF. CDR3 nucleotides: TGTGCCAGCAGCCCCCCCCCGGGGTCCGGACTAACTGAAGCTTTCTTT.

The V and J genes are TRBV28 and TRBJ2-7; D might be TRBD2 (5 bases). Trimming took 6 bases from V and 0 from J, leaving 9 bases between them. The CDR3 length is 13 residues. Germline loops: CDR1 MDHEN, CDR2 SYDVKM. The CDR3 protein is CASRKGLSYEQYF. CDR3 nucleotide sequence: TGTGCCAGCAGAAAAGGACTCTCCTACGAGCAGTACTTC.

The rearrangement links TRBV24-1 to TRBJ2-2; the D gene is possibly TRBD1 (5 bases). With 7 bases removed from V and 0 bases from J, the gap between germline ends came to 8 bases. CDR3 size: 14 residues. The germline gives CDR1 KGHDR, CDR2 SFDVKD. CDR3 sequence (DNA): TGTGCCACCAGCAGACAGCCGAACACCGGGGAGCTGTTTTTT. Its protein is CATSRQPNTGELFF.